Listed below are T cell receptor beta chains from one sample, sequenced in a study of cytomegalovirus exposure and HLA in healthy donors. Generated by immunoSEQ multiplex PCR, the TCRdb table keeps only in-frame clones and is missing some. The repertoire table contains approximately 150,000 clones. Sequences were obtained from PBMCs. The receptors derive from a woman between 35 and 50 years old in good health and CMV-seronegative. Each CDR3 is given with its conserved first and last residue. A D gene is named only where the DNA matches it firmly.

>TRBJ2-5|-|TRBV12-5
CASGLGNQETQYF
TGTGCTAGTGGTCTCGGGAATCAAGAGACCCAGTACTTC
>TRBJ2-1|TRBD1|TRBV9
CASSVEQGADNEQFF
TGTGCCAGCAGCGTAGAACAGGGGGCGGACAATGAGCAGTTCTTC
>TRBJ1-6|TRBD1|TRBV6-5
CASSYGTGFNSPLHF
TGTGCCAGCAGTTATGGGACAGGGTTTAATTCACCCCTCCACTTT
>TRBJ1-4|-|TRBV5-6
CASSPRGVGEKLFF
TGTGCCAGCAGCCCGCGGGGGGTGGGGGAAAAACTGTTTTTT
>TRBJ1-5|TRBD1|TRBV19
CASSMGQGQPQHF
TGTGCCAGTAGTATGGGACAGGGTCAGCCCCAGCATTTT
>TRBJ1-1|-|TRBV5-1
CASSSDRLYTEAFF
TGCGCCAGCAGCTCAGACAGACTTTACACTGAAGCTTTCTTT
>TRBJ1-6|TRBD1|TRBV5-5
CASSFSGGRYSPLHF
TGTGCCAGCAGCTTCTCAGGGGGCCGTTATTCACCCCTCCACTTT
>TRBJ2-7|TRBD1|TRBV5-1
CASSSDRGFYEQYF
TGCGCCAGCAGCTCCGACAGGGGATTCTACGAGCAGTACTTC
>TRBJ1-1|-|TRBV2
CASSNLTGFTEAFF
TGTGCCAGCAGTAACCTTACAGGGTTCACTGAAGCTTTCTTT
>TRBJ2-6|TRBD2|TRBV18
CASSPPRSGTGANVLTF
TGTGCCAGCTCACCCCCCCGTAGCGGGACCGGGGCCAACGTCCTGACTTTC
>TRBJ1-4|-|TRBV18
CASSRGSPATNEKLFF
TGTGCCAGCTCACGAGGCAGTCCCGCAACTAATGAAAAACTGTTTTTT
>TRBJ1-5|-|TRBV9
CASSVDTEQPQHF
TGTGCCAGCAGCGTAGATACTGAACAGCCCCAGCATTTT
>TRBJ2-1|TRBD1|TRBV6-5
CASTGQGAQDEQFF
TGTGCCAGCACTGGACAGGGGGCGCAAGATGAGCAGTTCTTC
>TRBJ2-1|-|TRBV11-3
CASSLFGGPSYNEQFF
TGTGCCAGCAGCTTATTCGGGGGGCCTTCCTACAATGAGCAGTTCTTC
>TRBJ2-7|TRBD2|TRBV28
CASRTSDAHEQYF
TGTGCCAGCAGGACTAGCGACGCGCACGAGCAGTACTTC
>TRBJ2-1|TRBD1|TRBV11-2
CASGQGSYNEQFF
TGTGCCAGTGGACAGGGCTCCTACAATGAGCAGTTCTTC
>TRBJ1-2|-|TRBV7-2
CASSLVGGMDYTF
TGTGCCAGCAGCTTAGTGGGAGGGATGGACTACACCTTC
>TRBJ1-1|-|TRBV19
CASSMRLMNTEAFF
TGTGCCAGTAGTATGCGGCTGATGAACACTGAAGCTTTCTTT
>TRBJ2-2|TRBD1|TRBV10-3
CATDRGYDTGELFF
TGTGCCACCGACAGGGGGTACGACACCGGGGAGCTGTTTTTT
>TRBJ1-1|-|TRBV5-6
CASSPVLNTEAFF
TGTGCCAGCTCCCCCGTTCTCAACACTGAAGCTTTCTTT
>TRBJ1-3|-|TRBV7-2
CASSYQGSGSGNTIYF
TGTGCCAGCAGCTACCAGGGGTCTGGTTCTGGAAACACCATATATTTT
>TRBJ2-5|-|TRBV25-1
CASSEPGHRSGTQYF
TGTGCCAGCAGTGAGCCCGGCCACCGGTCGGGGACCCAGTACTTC
>TRBJ1-6|TRBD1|TRBV25-1
CASMDRGQGYNSPLHF
TGTGCCAGCATGGATAGGGGGCAAGGATATAATTCACCCCTCCACTTT
>TRBJ2-7|TRBD1|TRBV5-4
CASSVPGTGEQYF
TGTGCCAGCAGCGTCCCCGGGACAGGCGAGCAGTACTTC
>TRBJ1-4|TRBD1|TRBV19
CASTPGTGGSTTNEKLFF
TGTGCCAGTACTCCCGGGACAGGGGGCAGTACGACTAATGAAAAACTGTTTTTT
>TRBJ1-2|-|TRBV15
CATSVRDKYGYTF
TGTGCCACCAGCGTCCGGGACAAGTATGGCTACACCTTC
>TRBJ2-1|-|TRBV7-8
CASSPSPQGWGEQFF
TGTGCCAGCAGCCCTAGTCCCCAGGGATGGGGAGAGCAGTTCTTC
>TRBJ1-1|-|TRBV5-4
CASSLAPGKGTEAFF
TGTGCCAGCAGCTTGGCGCCAGGGAAAGGTACTGAAGCTTTCTTT
>TRBJ1-2|-|TRBV2
CASRSVGRNTF
TGTGCCAGCAGGTCGGTGGGCCGTAACACCTTC
>TRBJ1-3|-|TRBV7-6
CASSLGAINSGNTIYF
TGTGCCAGCAGCTTAGGGGCTATAAACTCTGGAAACACCATATATTTT
>TRBJ1-5|-|TRBV7-2
CASSLDAEDQPQHF
TGTGCCAGCAGCTTAGACGCGGAAGATCAGCCCCAGCATTTT
>TRBJ1-1|-|TRBV28
CASSSDRLNTEAFF
TGTGCCAGCAGTTCGGACAGATTGAACACTGAAGCTTTCTTT
>TRBJ1-6|-|TRBV5-1
CASSLASDSGVGNSPLHF
TGCGCCAGCAGCTTGGCCTCGGACAGCGGTGTCGGTAATTCACCCCTCCACTTT
>TRBJ1-2|TRBD1|TRBV9
CASSRALGQGAGYTF
TGTGCCAGCAGCCGAGCCCTAGGACAGGGGGCAGGCTACACCTTC
>TRBJ2-7|-|TRBV5-4
CASSPKDSSYEQYF
TGTGCCAGCAGCCCCAAGGACAGCTCCTACGAGCAGTACTTC
>TRBJ2-1|TRBD1|TRBV7-8
CASSFQGTGVNEQFF
TGTGCCAGCAGCTTTCAGGGGACAGGGGTCAATGAGCAGTTCTTC
>TRBJ2-3|TRBD2|TRBV27
CASISPSRLAGSWGTQYF
TGTGCCAGCATCTCCCCGTCCAGGCTAGCGGGTTCCTGGGGTACGCAGTATTTT
>TRBJ1-5|-|TRBV15
CATSNLGTGNQPQHF
TGTGCCACCAGCAATTTGGGCACCGGCAATCAGCCCCAGCATTTT
>TRBJ2-1|TRBD2|TRBV19
CASTAGGRNEQFF
TGTGCCAGTACGGCGGGGGGGCGTAATGAGCAGTTCTTC
>TRBJ2-1|TRBD2|TRBV10-3
CAISESGGANNEQFF
TGTGCCATCAGTGAGTCCGGGGGGGCAAACAATGAGCAGTTCTTC
>TRBJ2-7|TRBD1|TRBV11-2
CASGRDSYEQYF
TGTGCCAGCGGACGGGACAGCTACGAGCAGTACTTC
>TRBJ2-3|TRBD1|TRBV5-8
CASSLRTGGRDTQYF
TGTGCCAGCAGCTTACGGACAGGGGGCCGAGATACGCAGTATTTT
>TRBJ1-1|-|TRBV9
CASSVDGVLSTEAFF
TGTGCCAGCAGCGTAGATGGTGTCCTGAGCACTGAAGCTTTCTTT
>TRBJ1-2|TRBD1|TRBV7-9
CASSLGQGASGYTF
TGTGCCAGCAGCTTGGGACAGGGGGCGTCCGGCTACACCTTC